This entry lists 3 T cell receptor beta chains sequenced from one sample in a study of tumor-infiltrating lymphocytes in primary liver carcinoma. Starting material for RNA and DNA co-extraction consisted of roughly 19-34 mg of unsorted bulk tissue. Using a constant-region primer together with ProtoScript II reverse transcriptase, TCR beta cDNA was made from 500 ng of total RNA. For TCR beta, libraries were produced by three nested multiplex PCR rounds using slightly modified ARM-PCR. For about 11 cycles apiece, the opening two PCR rounds ran with TRBV1-TRBV30 forward primers and a C-beta reverse primer. TCRdb re-derived calls from the multiplex PCR reads in MiXCR, one entry per CDR3 protein. Of 85,000 to 100,000 distinct CDR3 sequences listed, about 73% are singletons. Sequencing was done on a sample of tumor-adjacent normal liver tissue. Receptors were obtained from a man between 40 and 49 years old with primary liver carcinoma and hepatitis B virus infection.

Turning to this clonotype: This may be a read error: a much more frequent sequence differs by one nucleotide. V is TRBV6-1 and J is TRBJ1-2; TRBD1 matches at 7 bases. CDR1 and CDR2 (germline): MNHNS, SASEGT. With V trimmed by 3 bases and J by 4 bases, 11 bases remained unmatched. This CDR3 region has 16 residues. CDR3 in amino acids: CASSEYAGTVTYGYTF. CDR3 coding DNA: TGTGCCAGCAGTGAGTACGCCGGGACAGTGACCTATGGCTACACCTTC.

The genes are TRBV25-1 and TRBJ1-3; 9 positions match TRBD1. The CDR3 has 17 amino acids. Per the germline V gene, CDR1 is MGHDK and CDR2 is SYGVNS. J was trimmed by 0 bases and V by 5 bases; bases with no gene match: 8. For the CDR3, the DNA is TGTGCCAGCAGTCTAACGGAGGACAGGGGCTCTGGAAACACCATATATTTT. Translating it yields CASSLTEDRGSGNTIYF.

On this clonotype itself: The junction and the germline gene differ at one end; a read error may be behind it. This chain connects TRBV11-2 to TRBJ1-4; D call uncertain. This CDR3 spans 13 amino acids. The germline V gene has CDR1 SGHAT and CDR2 FQNNGV. The CDR3 DNA is TGTGCCAGCGGACGTGACCAGATCGAAAAACTGATTTTT. This translates into CASGRDQIEKLIF.